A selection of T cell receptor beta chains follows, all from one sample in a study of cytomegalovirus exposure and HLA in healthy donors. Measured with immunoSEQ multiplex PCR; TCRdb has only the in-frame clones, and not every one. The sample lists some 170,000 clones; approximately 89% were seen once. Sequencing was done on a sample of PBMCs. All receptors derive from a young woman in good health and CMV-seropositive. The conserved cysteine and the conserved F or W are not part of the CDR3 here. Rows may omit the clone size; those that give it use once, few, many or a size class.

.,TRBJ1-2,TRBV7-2,ASSFTGTVSNYGYT
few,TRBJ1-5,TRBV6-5,ASSRQGLGNQPQH
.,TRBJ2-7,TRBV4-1,ASSHTTQLYEQY
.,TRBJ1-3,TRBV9,ASSLYQEAGNTIY
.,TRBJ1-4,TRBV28,ASSLLQGLNEKLF
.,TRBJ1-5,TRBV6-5,ASKTSYSNQPQH
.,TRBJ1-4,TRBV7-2,ASSLAGGVGEKLF
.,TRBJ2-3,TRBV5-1,ASSLVDRADTQY
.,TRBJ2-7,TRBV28,ASSSTGTGDHEQY
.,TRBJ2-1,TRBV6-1,ASRVAEGPYNEQF
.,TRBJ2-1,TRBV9,ASSVGTGRSYNEQF
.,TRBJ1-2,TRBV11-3,ASSFLTLFGNGYT
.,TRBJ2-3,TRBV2,ASSVKDTQY
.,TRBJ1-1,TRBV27,ASSSRDRGLTEAF
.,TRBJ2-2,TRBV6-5,ASSYSGQGGLF
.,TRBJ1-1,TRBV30,AWSPQGQGGNTEAF
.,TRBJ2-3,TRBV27,ASSPKRLAGIDTQY
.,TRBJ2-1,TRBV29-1,SVAGPSGLYNEQF
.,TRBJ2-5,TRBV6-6,ASSYGLAGETQY
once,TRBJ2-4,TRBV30,AWNLGGSIQY
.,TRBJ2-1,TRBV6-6,ASRQREVNNEQF
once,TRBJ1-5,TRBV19,ASSIGGGNSNQPQH
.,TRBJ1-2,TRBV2,ASSESSLNYGYT
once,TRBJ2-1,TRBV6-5,ASSYSISRRGEQF
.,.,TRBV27,ASSLALRGEQY
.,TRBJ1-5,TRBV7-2,ASSLKGGGNQPQH
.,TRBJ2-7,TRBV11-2,ASSGTSGAYEQY
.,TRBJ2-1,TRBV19,ASSIDLRLAGVAEQF
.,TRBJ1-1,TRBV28,ASSFARAYTEAF
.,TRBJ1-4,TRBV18,ASSPTATSATNEKLF
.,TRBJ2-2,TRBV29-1,SVGTVQTGELF
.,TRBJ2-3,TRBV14,ASSQATALDYNTDTQY
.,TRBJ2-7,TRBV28,ASSLPRAGPYEQY
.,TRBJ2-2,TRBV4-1,ASSLISGGSGELF
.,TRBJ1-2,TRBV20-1,SAGQYGYT
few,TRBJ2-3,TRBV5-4,ASSTKTTSDTQY
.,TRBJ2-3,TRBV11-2,ASSLGRSSGFRGAQY
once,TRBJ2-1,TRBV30,AWIIAGGRTEQF
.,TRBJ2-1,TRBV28,ASSLRLVQF
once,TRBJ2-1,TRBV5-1,ASSLTYPGHKNEQF
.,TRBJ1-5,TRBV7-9,ASSTIGGPQH
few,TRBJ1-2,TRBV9,ASGGARGYT
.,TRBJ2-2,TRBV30,AWSVQAGELF
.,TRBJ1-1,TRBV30,AWSSPPRGNTEAF
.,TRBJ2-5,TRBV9,ASSVSGGIQETQY
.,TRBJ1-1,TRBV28,ASLDSSNTEAF
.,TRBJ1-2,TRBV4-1,ASSQMVGDRGQVGYT
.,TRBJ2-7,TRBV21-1,ASSRDSEQY
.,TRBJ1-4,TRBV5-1,ASSSGWTGVENEKLF
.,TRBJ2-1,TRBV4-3,ASSLGTSGSSYNEQF
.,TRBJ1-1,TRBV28,ASRDSGMNTEAF
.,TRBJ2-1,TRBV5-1,ASSLTSGSNEQF
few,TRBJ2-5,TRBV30,AWSVRSSWGETQY
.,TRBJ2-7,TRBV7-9,ASSPSGTRTYEQY
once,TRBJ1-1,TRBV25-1,ASSRGGNTEAF